The next 20 T cell receptor beta chains were all read from a single sample in a study of cytotoxic CD8 clonotypes in ibrutinib-treated CLL. The method was immunoSEQ multiplex PCR; TCRdb's version includes in-frame clones alone and lacks a portion of them. This table holds about 160,000 clones, about 80% found once. Sequenced material: PBMCs, taken after 24 months of ibrutinib treatment. These receptors were collected from a human donor with chronic lymphocytic leukemia.

This clone appeared once. The chain is built from TRBV5-4 and TRBJ2-3; the D gene is possibly TRBD2 (6 bases). The CDR3 spans 16 residues. Germline V gives CDR1 SGHNT, CDR2 YYREEE (reference sequence). Deletions cut 4 bases from V and 0 bases from J, with 15 bases between. CDR3 DNA: TGTGCCAGCAGCCCTGGGGGAGGAAAGAGCACAGATACGCAGTATTTT. This sequence encodes CASSPGGGKSTDTQYF.

The chain couples TRBV19 to TRBJ1-2, with TRBD1 matching 9 bases. In germline, CDR1 is LNHDA, CDR2 SQIVND (reference sequence). The CDR3 has 13 amino acids. Losses at the gene ends were 6 bases for V and 4 bases for J; bases not matched to a gene: 3. The CDR3 loop reads CASSRTGAYGYTF. The CDR3 nucleotides read TGTGCCAGTAGCAGGACAGGGGCCTATGGCTACACCTTC.

This clone was recorded once. The rearrangement joins TRBV7-9 to TRBJ2-7, with unresolved D. The germline gives CDR1 SEHNR, CDR2 FQNEAQ (reference sequence). This CDR3 contains 15 residues. The V and J ends lost 4 bases and 3 bases respectively, with 16 bases between them. CDR3 sequence: CASSWVFGQHYEQYF. For the CDR3, the DNA is TGTGCCAGCAGCTGGGTTTTTGGTCAGCACTACGAGCAGTACTTC.

This chain joins TRBV10-2 and TRBJ1-1; no clear D. The CDR3 has 16 residues. V lost 2 bases, J lost 1 base, and 14 bases lay in between. CDR1 is WSHSY, CDR2 SAAADI, per germline. Here the CDR3 reads CASSEARGGQNTEAFF. Written as DNA, the CDR3 is TGCGCCAGCAGTGAGGCCCGGGGTGGGCAGAACACTGAAGCTTTCTTT.

The chain couples TRBV27 to TRBJ1-4; the D gene is possibly TRBD1 (5 bases). The CDR3 is 14 amino acids. V lost 3 bases, J lost 8 bases, and 13 bases lay in between. The germline V gene encodes CDR1 MNHEY and CDR2 SMNVEV (reference sequence). This CDR3 reads CASSFRGGYEKLFF. DNA of the CDR3: TGTGCCAGCAGTTTCCGGGGGGGTTACGAAAAACTGTTTTTT.

The DNA of the CDR3 is TGTGCCAGCAGTCCATACTCCGGGACAGGGCGCAATGAGCAGTTCTTC. It encodes CASSPYSGTGRNEQFF. The chain links TRBV28 to TRBJ2-1; TRBD1 matches 9 bases. CDR1 is MDHEN, CDR2 SYDVKM, per germline. The CDR3 runs 16 residues. Trimming took 5 bases from V and 6 from J; bases not matched to a gene: 11.

This clone was counted between two and nine times. The J gene is TRBJ1-3, the V gene TRBV4-3; a weak D match, TRBD1 (6 bases). Germline V CDR1 and CDR2: LGHNA, YSLEER. This CDR3 region has 17 residues. V lost 3 bases and J 0 bases, leaving 15 bases between the germline ends. CDR3 residues: CASSHQTGASSGNTIYF. Written as DNA, the CDR3 is TGCGCCAGCAGCCACCAGACAGGTGCAAGCTCTGGAAACACCATATATTTT.

V usage is TRBV7-9 and J usage is TRBJ1-5; the D is unclear. The CDR3 is 16 amino acids. Trimming took off 0 bases at V and 3 bases at J, with 12 bases between the two ends. Germline V gene data show CDR1 as SEHNR and CDR2 as FQNEAQ (reference sequence). The CDR3 DNA reads as TGTGCCAGCAGCTTAGCGATCGGCCAGTTCAATCAGCCCCAGCATTTT. Translating it yields CASSLAIGQFNQPQHF. The full variable domain, rest sourced from reference TRBV7-9 and TRBJ1-5, is DTGVSQNPRHKITKRGQNVTFRCDPISEHNRLYWYRQTLGQGPEFLTYFQNEAQLEKSRLLSDRFSAERPKGSFSTLEIQRTEQGDSAMYLCASSLAIGQFNQPQHFGDGTRLSIL.

This chain uses TRBV7-2 with TRBJ1-1; no clear D. CDR1 and CDR2 (germline): SGHTA, FQGNSA. The CDR3 is 16 residues long. V lost 5 bases and J lost 1, with 17 bases in between. The CDR3 sequence is CASSPYDRGWNTEAFF. The CDR3 DNA is TGTGCCAGCAGCCCGTACGATCGGGGTTGGAACACTGAAGCTTTCTTT. The full variable domain, completed using reference TRBV7-2 and TRBJ1-1, is GAGVSQSPSNKVTEKGKDVELRCDPISGHTALYWYRQSLGQGLEFLIYFQGNSAPDKSGLPSDRFSAERTGGSVSTLTIQRTQQEDSAVYLCASSPYDRGWNTEAFFGQGTRLTVV.

CDR3 in DNA: TGTGCCAGCAGCTGGGGCACAGATACGCAGTATTTT. Amino acid sequence: CASSWGTDTQYF. The chain uses TRBV5-4 and TRBJ2-3; no firm D call. The CDR3 is 12 residues long. V lost 3 bases to trimming and J lost 1 base, with 3 bases between them. The germline V gene encodes CDR1 SGHNT and CDR2 YYREEE (reference sequence).

The V and J genes are TRBV10-3 and TRBJ1-2; the match to TRBD1 covers 10 bases. The CDR3 runs to 14 residues. After removal of 3 bases from V and 4 bases from J, the junction contained 2 bases not matched to a gene. Germline CDR1 and CDR2: ENHRY and SYGVKD. The CDR3 DNA is TGTGCCATCAGTGAAGGGACAGGGGCCTATGGCTACACCTTC. Translation gives CAISEGTGAYGYTF.

The chain uses TRBV7-2 and TRBJ2-3; D gene ambiguous. CDR3 length: 13 residues. CDR1 and CDR2 from the germline V gene are SGHTA and FQGNSA. The V end lost 2 bases, the J end lost 5 bases, and 8 bases lay between the germline ends. The CDR3 sequence is CASSLLRKDTQYF. Written as DNA, the CDR3 is TGTGCCAGCAGCTTACTGAGAAAAGATACGCAGTATTTT.

This sequence joins TRBV7-9 and TRBJ1-4; 7 positions agree with TRBD1. CDR3 length: 16 residues. J lost 0 bases, V lost 6 bases, and 7 bases had no gene match. CDR1 is SEHNR and CDR2 is FQNEAQ in the germline V gene (reference sequence). CDR3 residues: CASRPGTDPTNEKLFF. CDR3 sequence (DNA): TGTGCCAGCAGACCCGGGACAGACCCAACTAATGAAAAACTGTTTTTT. Full variable domain (missing parts from reference TRBV7-9 and TRBJ1-4): DTGVSQNPRHKITKRGQNVTFRCDPISEHNRLYWYRQTLGQGPEFLTYFQNEAQLEKSRLLSDRFSAERPKGSFSTLEIQRTEQGDSAMYLCASRPGTDPTNEKLFFGSGTQLSVL.

The chain recombines TRBV5-1 with TRBJ2-7; D unclear. The CDR3 consists of 15 residues. V was shortened by 0 bases and J by 0 bases, with 10 bases between the two germline ends. The germline gives CDR1 SGHRS, CDR2 YFSETQ. DNA for the CDR3: TGCGCCAGCAGCTTGGGGCCCAGTAGCTCCTACGAGCAGTACTTC. Its translation: CASSLGPSSSYEQYF.

The chain combines TRBV5-6 with TRBJ1-1; 12 bases are a match to TRBD1. CDR1 and CDR2 from the germline V gene are SGHDT and YYEEEE. V was pared by 0 bases and J by 4 bases, with 4 bases of the junction left unmatched. There are 16 residues in the CDR3. The CDR3 sequence: CASSLVGTGGGTEAFF. The CDR3 DNA is TGTGCCAGCAGCTTGGTAGGGACAGGGGGCGGCACTGAAGCTTTCTTT.

The chain couples TRBV4-3 to TRBJ1-2; D gene ambiguous. This CDR3 is 15 amino acids long. Germline V lookup: CDR1 LGHNA, CDR2 YSLEER. V was pared by 2 bases and J by 5 bases, with 15 bases between. DNA for the CDR3: TGCGCCAGCAGCCAACAGCCCTTCCCCGGGTATGGCTACACCTTC. Translating it yields CASSQQPFPGYGYTF.

This clone was seen a few times. V and J are TRBV6-1 and TRBJ2-3; D is possibly TRBD2 (6 bases). Germline V CDR1 and CDR2: MNHNS, SASEGT. This CDR3 is built from 15 residues. V was trimmed by 8 bases and J by 0 bases, leaving 15 bases between them. CDR3 coding DNA: TGTGCCAGCGGGAAGGAGGGTCCTAGCACAGATACGCAGTATTTT. Translated: CASGKEGPSTDTQYF.

This clone was recorded once. V is TRBV5-1 and J is TRBJ1-2; TRBD1 agrees at 9 bases. The V segment lost 4 bases and the J segment 0 bases; nucleotides outside the gene matches: 7. CDR3 length equals 16 residues. Germline assignment: CDR1 SGHRS and CDR2 YFSETQ. CDR3 loop: CASSVGQGTANYGYTF. DNA for the CDR3: TGCGCCAGCAGCGTCGGACAGGGGACAGCTAACTATGGCTACACCTTC. Looking up the rest from reference TRBV5-1 and TRBJ1-2 gives the full variable domain: KAGVTQTPRYLIKTRGQQVTLSCSPISGHRSVSWYQQTPGQGLQFLFEYFSETQRNKGNFPGRFSGRQFSNSRSEMNVSTLELGDSALYLCASSVGQGTANYGYTFGSGTRLTVV.

The genes are TRBV20-1 and TRBJ2-4; no clear D. Germline assignment: CDR1 DFQATT and CDR2 SNEGSKA (reference sequence). The CDR3 loop spans 11 amino acids. The V end was cut by 3 bases, the J end by 6 bases, with 6 bases between. CDR3: CSASLVNIQYF. CDR3 nucleotide sequence: TGCAGTGCTAGTTTAGTAAACATTCAGTACTTC.

The rearrangement uses TRBV5-1 and TRBJ2-7, with 7 nucleotides matching TRBD1. Germline V gene data show CDR1 as SGHRS and CDR2 as YFSETQ. V dropped 4 bases and J dropped 2; count of bases not matched to a gene: 9. This CDR3 is 15 amino acids long. The CDR3 coding sequence is TGCGCCAGCAGCGTTGAAGGGACAGCCCCCTACGAGCAGTACTTC. This translates into CASSVEGTAPYEQYF.